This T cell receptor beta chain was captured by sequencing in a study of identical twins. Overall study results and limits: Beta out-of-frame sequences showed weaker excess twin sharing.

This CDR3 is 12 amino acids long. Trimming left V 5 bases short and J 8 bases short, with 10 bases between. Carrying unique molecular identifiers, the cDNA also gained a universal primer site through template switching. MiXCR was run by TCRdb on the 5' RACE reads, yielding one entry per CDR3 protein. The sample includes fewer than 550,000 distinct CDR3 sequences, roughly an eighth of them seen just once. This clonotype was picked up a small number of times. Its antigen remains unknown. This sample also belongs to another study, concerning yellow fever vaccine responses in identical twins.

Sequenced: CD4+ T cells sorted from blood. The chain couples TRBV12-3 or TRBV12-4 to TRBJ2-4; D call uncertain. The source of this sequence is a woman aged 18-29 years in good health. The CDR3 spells CASSPQFDIQYF. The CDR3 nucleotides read TGTGCCAGCAGTCCTCAATTTGACATTCAGTACTTC.